These T cell receptor beta chains were read from a single sample in a study of T cell repertoires in cytomegalovirus infection. TCRdb passed the reads through MiXCR, listing each CDR3 protein once. The table lists some 700,000 distinct CDR3 sequences, 35% of them singletons. Sequenced input: PBMCs. The receptor set was obtained from a human donor in good health (CMV status not recorded). Some clones in this sample may be carry-over from other donors' samples. The CDR3 runs from the conserved cysteine through the conserved F or W. The order of the fields is J gene, clone size, D gene, V gene, CDR3 length, CDR3 protein, CDR3 DNA. The D gene is left open where the match is weak. Clone size is stated in some rows and not others, as once, few, many or a class when expanded.

>TRBJ1-4|many|TRBD1|TRBV28|17
CASSPTGEGATNEKLFF
TGTGCCAGCAGCCCGACAGGGGAGGGGGCGACTAATGAAAAACTGTTTTTT
>TRBJ1-1|many|TRBD1|TRBV7-2|13
CASSLDRATEAFF
TGTGCCAGCAGCCTCGACAGGGCCACTGAAGCTTTCTTT
>TRBJ2-1|few|NA|TRBV6-2/TRBV6-3|12
CASSPSWNEQFF
TGTGCCAGCAGCCCGAGTTGGAATGAGCAGTTCTTC
>TRBJ2-3|few|NA|TRBV19|12
CASARGTDTQYF
TGTGCCAGCGCTCGAGGCACAGATACGCAGTATTTT
>TRBJ1-6|NA|NA|TRBV7-2|12
CASRFYNSPLHF
TGTGCCAGCAGATTCTATAATTCACCCCTCCACTTT
>TRBJ2-1|NA|TRBD2|TRBV27|15
CASSGASGKYNEQFF
TGTGCCAGCTCGGGGGCTAGCGGGAAGTACAATGAGCAGTTCTTC
>TRBJ2-6|few|TRBD2|TRBV27|19
CASSLRGGGSSSGANVLTF
TGTGCCAGCAGTTTGCGGGGGGGGGGCAGCAGCTCTGGGGCCAACGTCCTGACTTTC
>TRBJ2-7|NA|NA|TRBV29-1|14
CSVEDWGETYEQYF
TGCAGCGTTGAAGATTGGGGAGAAACCTACGAGCAGTACTTC
>TRBJ2-5|few|NA|TRBV24-1|17
CATSDPTRDSIQETQYF
TGTGCCACCAGTGATCCAACCCGGGACTCTATCCAAGAGACCCAGTACTTC
>TRBJ2-5|NA|TRBD2|TRBV5-1|15
CASSSAGGDFETQYF
TGCGCCAGCAGCTCGGCGGGAGGGGACTTTGAGACCCAGTACTTC
>TRBJ1-1|NA|NA|TRBV7-3|15
CASGETVVLNTEAFF
TGTGCCAGCGGGGAGACAGTTGTACTGAACACTGAAGCTTTCTTT
>TRBJ2-2|few|NA|TRBV6-4|13
CASRRTGIGELFF
TGTGCCAGCCGGAGGACCGGGATCGGGGAGCTGTTTTTT
>TRBJ2-7|NA|NA|TRBV27|13
CASSQTVMYEQYF
TGTGCCAGCAGTCAAACAGTGATGTACGAGCAGTACTTC
>TRBJ1-5|NA|TRBD1|TRBV10-3|14
CAIRGEGASQPQHF
TGTGCCATCAGGGGTGAGGGGGCGTCTCAGCCCCAGCATTTT
>TRBJ1-4|NA|NA|TRBV19|17
CASSTVRGASSNEKLFF
TGTGCCAGTAGTACAGTCCGGGGAGCTTCGTCTAATGAAAAACTGTTTTTT
>TRBJ2-7|few|NA|TRBV7-8|15
CASSLAAGFAYEQYF
TGTGCCAGCAGCTTAGCCGCCGGATTCGCCTACGAGCAGTACTTC
>TRBJ1-1|many|NA|TRBV6-2/TRBV6-3|14
CASSYSGVGTEAFF
TGTGCCAGCAGCTATTCCGGGGTAGGCACTGAAGCTTTCTTT
>TRBJ2-3|once|TRBD2|TRBV28|23
CASSQGLAGFVPFRGSSTDTQYF
TGTGCCAGCAGCCAGGGACTAGCGGGATTTGTCCCGTTTAGGGGATCTAGCACAGATACGCAGTATTTT
>TRBJ2-1|few|NA|TRBV5-6|15
CASSLVAGPPYEQFF
TGTGCCAGCAGCTTGGTCGCCGGGCCCCCCTATGAGCAGTTCTTC
>TRBJ2-1|many|NA|TRBV12-3/TRBV12-4|13
CASSFSTYNEQFF
TGTGCCAGCAGTTTCAGTACTTACAATGAGCAGTTCTTC
>TRBJ2-5|NA|TRBD2|TRBV13|17
CASSLYEREGSGETQYF
TGTGCCAGCAGCTTATACGAGCGGGAGGGGTCCGGGGAGACCCAGTACTTC
>TRBJ2-2|NA|TRBD2|TRBV6-5|15
CASSLTSENTFELFF
TGTGCCAGCAGTTTAACTAGCGAGAACACCTTTGAGCTGTTTTTT
>TRBJ2-1|few|NA|TRBV7-9|18
CASSTVARPENPLVGQFF
TGTGCCAGCAGCACCGTGGCCCGTCCAGAGAACCCTTTAGTGGGGCAGTTCTTC
>TRBJ2-7|NA|TRBD2|TRBV7-2|16
CASSFKQAGGKVEQYF
TGTGCCAGCAGCTTTAAACAGGCGGGAGGAAAAGTCGAGCAGTACTTC
>TRBJ1-6|many|TRBD1|TRBV7-9|18
CASSTRTGGRSYNSPLHF
TGTGCCAGCAGCACCCGGACAGGGGGCCGCTCCTATAATTCACCCCTCCACTTT
>TRBJ1-5|NA|TRBD1|TRBV28|19
CASSFIRQGAGHSNQPQHF
TGTGCCAGCAGTTTCATAAGACAGGGGGCGGGTCATAGCAATCAGCCCCAGCATTTT
>TRBJ2-2|NA|NA|TRBV10-3|13
CAISEELTGELFF
TGTGCCATCAGTGAGGAACTCACCGGGGAGCTGTTTTTT
>TRBJ2-7|NA|NA|TRBV19|14
CASSIMAGSYEQYF
TGTGCCAGTAGTATAATGGCAGGGTCCTACGAGCAGTACTTC
>TRBJ1-5|few|NA|TRBV7-2|15
CASSLTFRTNQPQHF
TGTGCCAGCAGCTTAACTTTCAGAACAAATCAGCCCCAGCATTTT
>TRBJ2-3|many|NA|TRBV7-8|15
CASSLDSRGTDTQYF
TGTGCCAGCAGCTTAGATAGTCGAGGCACAGATACGCAGTATTTT
>TRBJ1-5|many|NA|TRBV7-8|14
CASSLDTVNQPQHF
TGTGCCAGCAGCTTAGACACCGTCAATCAGCCCCAGCATTTT
>TRBJ2-1|NA|TRBD2|TRBV11-2|14
CASSSTSGPNEQFF
TGTGCCAGCAGTTCCACTAGCGGCCCCAATGAGCAGTTCTTC
>TRBJ1-1|NA|NA|TRBV15|14
CATSTGSMNTEAFF
TGTGCCACCAGTACAGGGTCCATGAACACTGAAGCTTTCTTT
>TRBJ2-7|NA|TRBD2|TRBV28|16
CASSLRGLAASYEQYF
TGTGCCAGCAGTTTACGGGGACTAGCGGCCTCCTACGAGCAGTACTTC
>TRBJ1-1|many|NA|TRBV28|17
CASSPIRSPVRDTEAFF
TGTGCCAGCAGTCCAATCAGGTCCCCCGTGAGGGACACTGAAGCTTTCTTT
>TRBJ1-1|many|NA|TRBV28|17
CASRATPTGGQNTEAFF
TGTGCCAGCAGGGCAACACCGACGGGGGGACAGAACACTGAAGCTTTCTTT
>TRBJ1-5|many|NA|TRBV12-3/TRBV12-4|15
CASSTEGPVYQPQHF
TGTGCCAGCAGTACGGAGGGCCCTGTCTATCAGCCCCAGCATTTT
>TRBJ1-5|NA|TRBD1|TRBV6-1|14
CASSEGLGTGVQHF
TGTGCCAGCAGTGAAGGGTTAGGGACAGGGGTTCAGCATTTT
>TRBJ1-5|NA|TRBD1|TRBV7-2|13
CDSSTRQGQPHNF
TGTGACAGCAGCACAAGACAGGGTCAGCCCCATAATTTT
>TRBJ2-7|few|TRBD1|TRBV28|14
CASRVTGANYEQYF
TGTGCCAGCAGGGTAACAGGGGCTAACTACGAGCAGTACTTC
>TRBJ1-4|NA|NA|TRBV20-1|15
CSARDRGGGNEKLFF
TGCAGTGCTAGAGATCGAGGAGGGGGTAATGAAAAACTGTTTTTT
>TRBJ2-1|few|NA|TRBV13|16
CASSLAIGSSYNEQFF
TGTGCCAGCAGCTTAGCGATCGGGAGTTCCTACAATGAGCAGTTCTTC